This T cell receptor beta chain appears in the sequencing data of a study of vaccination effects on CD4 cells after COVID-19. Study-level points and caveats: Convalescent patients were scarce, and early post-infection timepoints were absent. Healthy vaccinees' vaccine-induced clones included only 1 of 255 cross-reacting with common cold coronaviruses.

Concerning this clone: Its antigen is undetermined.

Under the ViraFEST assay, PBMC were stimulated with viral peptide pools so that antigen-specific CD4+ T cells expanded. Sequencing was performed afterwards. Upon completion of approximately ten days in culture, CD4+ T cells were isolated. Previously uninfected by SARS-CoV-2, the vaccine recipients also showed negative nucleocapsid antibodies. Cultivation was performed at some 1.9 million PBMC per well with about 9.6 IU/ml IL-2 and around 10 ug/ml peptides added. Replacing half the medium with IL-2 medium was done on days 3 and 7. The germline V and J ends were trimmed by 3 bases and 7 bases, with 12 bases remaining between them. CDR1 is DFQATT and CDR2 is SNEGSKA in the germline V gene (reference sequence). This CDR3 is 12 amino acids long. Sequencing used immunoSEQ multiplex PCR; TCRdb keeps in-frame clones, though not all of them. The data show under 80,000 clones, more than 60% seen once.

J is TRBJ1-2 and V is TRBV20-1; possible D gene TRBD1, 6 bases. The material was CD4+ T cells from PBMCs cultured with SARS-CoV-2 spike peptides, obtained before COVID-19 vaccination. The receptor's source is a human donor who received a COVID-19 vaccine. CDR3 coding DNA: TGCAGTGCTAGTGGGGGGGGCGGTGGCTACACCTTC. It codes for CSASGGGGGYTF.